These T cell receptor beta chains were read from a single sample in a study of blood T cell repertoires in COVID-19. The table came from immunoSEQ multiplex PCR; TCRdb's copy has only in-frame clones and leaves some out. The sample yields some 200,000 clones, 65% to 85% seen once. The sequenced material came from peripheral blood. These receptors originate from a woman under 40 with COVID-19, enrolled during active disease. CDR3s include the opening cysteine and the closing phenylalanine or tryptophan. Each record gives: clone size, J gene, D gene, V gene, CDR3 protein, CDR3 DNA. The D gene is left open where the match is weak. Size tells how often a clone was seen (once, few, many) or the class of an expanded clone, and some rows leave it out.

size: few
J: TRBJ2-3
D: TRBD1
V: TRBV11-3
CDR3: CASSYWTGEQYF
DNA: TGTGCCAGCAGCTATTGGACAGGGGAGCAGTATTTT

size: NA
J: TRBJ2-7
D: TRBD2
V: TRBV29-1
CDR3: CSVDRVSGGSYEQYF
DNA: TGCAGCGTTGACAGGGTTAGCGGGGGATCCTACGAGCAGTACTTC

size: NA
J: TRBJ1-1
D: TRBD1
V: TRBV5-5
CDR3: CASSWGQGETEAFF
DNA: TGTGCCAGCAGCTGGGGACAGGGAGAGACTGAAGCTTTCTTT

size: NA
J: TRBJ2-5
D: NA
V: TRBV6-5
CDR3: CASSYWGRGVGETQYF
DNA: TGTGCCAGCAGTTACTGGGGGCGAGGAGTCGGGGAGACCCAGTACTTC

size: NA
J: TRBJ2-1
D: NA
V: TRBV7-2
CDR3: CASSWRSSYNEQFF
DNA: TGTGCCAGCAGCTGGAGGAGCTCCTACAATGAGCAGTTCTTC

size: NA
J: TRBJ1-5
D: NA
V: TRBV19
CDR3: CASSIRTRNQPQHF
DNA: TGTGCCAGTAGTATAAGGACAAGGAATCAGCCCCAGCATTTT

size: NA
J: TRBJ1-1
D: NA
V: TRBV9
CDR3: CASSAGSVLLNTEAFF
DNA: TGTGCCAGCAGTGCAGGGTCCGTGCTATTGAACACTGAAGCTTTCTTT

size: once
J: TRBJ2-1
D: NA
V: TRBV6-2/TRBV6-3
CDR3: CASSTDWPSSYNEQFF
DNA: TGTGCCAGCAGTACCGACTGGCCGAGCTCCTACAATGAGCAGTTCTTC

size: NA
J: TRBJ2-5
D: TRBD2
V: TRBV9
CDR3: CASNIAGGLQETQYF
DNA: TGTGCCAGCAATATAGCGGGGGGGCTACAAGAGACCCAGTACTTC

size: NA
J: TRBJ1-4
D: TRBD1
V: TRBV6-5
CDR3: CASSRDRGQGKLFF
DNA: TGTGCCAGCAGTCGGGACAGGGGGCAAGGAAAACTGTTTTTT

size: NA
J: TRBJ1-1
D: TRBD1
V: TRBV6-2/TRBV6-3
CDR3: CASSYPPDRGLHTEAFF
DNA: TGTGCCAGCAGTTACCCCCCTGACAGGGGACTACACACTGAAGCTTTCTTT

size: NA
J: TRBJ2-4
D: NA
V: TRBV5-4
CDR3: CASSLAWGDIQYF
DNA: TGTGCCAGCAGCTTGGCGTGGGGAGACATTCAGTACTTC

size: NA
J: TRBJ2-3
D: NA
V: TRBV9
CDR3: CASSASTDTQYF
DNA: TGTGCCAGCAGCGCTAGCACAGATACGCAGTATTTT

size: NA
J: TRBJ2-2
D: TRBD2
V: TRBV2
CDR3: CASSVSGSGGWSTGELFF
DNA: TGTGCCAGCAGTGTCAGCGGCAGCGGGGGGTGGAGCACCGGGGAGCTGTTTTTT

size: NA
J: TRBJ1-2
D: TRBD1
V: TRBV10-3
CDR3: CAISPGTGEYGYTF
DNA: TGTGCCATCAGTCCCGGGACAGGGGAGTATGGCTACACCTTC

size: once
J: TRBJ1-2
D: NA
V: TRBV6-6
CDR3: CASSQIMTGYTF
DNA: TGTGCCAGCAGCCAAATAATGACAGGCTACACCTTC

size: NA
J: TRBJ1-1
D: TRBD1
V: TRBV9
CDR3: CASSSSPDRGRNTEAFF
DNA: TGTGCCAGCAGCTCAAGCCCAGACAGGGGGCGGAACACTGAAGCTTTCTTT

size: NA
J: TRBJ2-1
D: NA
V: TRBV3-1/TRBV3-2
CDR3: CASSQEGGGRSYNEQFF
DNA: TGTGCCAGCAGCCAAGAAGGAGGGGGCCGCTCCTACAATGAGCAGTTCTTC

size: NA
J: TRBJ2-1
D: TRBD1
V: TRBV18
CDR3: CASSYSTSRGHEQFF
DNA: TGTGCCAGCTCATATTCGACCTCCAGGGGGCATGAGCAGTTCTTC

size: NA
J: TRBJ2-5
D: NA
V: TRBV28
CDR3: CASSSIPGETQYF
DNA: TGTGCCAGCAGTTCGATCCCCGGGGAGACCCAGTACTTC

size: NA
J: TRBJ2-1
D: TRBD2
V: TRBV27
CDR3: CASSLAGGKNRFF
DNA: TGTGCCAGCAGTCTAGCGGGGGGAAAAAATCGGTTCTTC

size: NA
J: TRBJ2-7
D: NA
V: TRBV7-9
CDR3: CASSLANRVNEQYF
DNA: TGTGCCAGCAGCTTAGCGAACAGGGTCAACGAGCAGTACTTC

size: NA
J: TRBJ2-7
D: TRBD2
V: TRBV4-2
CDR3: CASSQIIGGRNEQYF
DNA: TGTGCCAGCAGCCAAATAATAGGCGGGAGAAACGAGCAGTACTTC

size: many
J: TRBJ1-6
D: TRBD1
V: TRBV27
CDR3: CASSRDRDPYNSPLHF
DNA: TGTGCCAGCAGTAGGGACAGGGACCCCTATAATTCACCCCTCCACTTT

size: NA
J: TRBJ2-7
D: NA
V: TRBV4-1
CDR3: CASSQERTSYEQYF
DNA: TGCGCCAGCAGCCAAGAACGGACTTCCTACGAGCAGTACTTC

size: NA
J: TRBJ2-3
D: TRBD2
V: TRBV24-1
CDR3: CATSDPGLAGGNTQYF
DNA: TGTGCCACCAGTGACCCGGGACTAGCGGGGGGAAATACGCAGTATTTT

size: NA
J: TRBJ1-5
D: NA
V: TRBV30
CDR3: CAWSRANQPQHF
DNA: TGTGCCTGGAGTCGAGCCAATCAGCCCCAGCATTTT

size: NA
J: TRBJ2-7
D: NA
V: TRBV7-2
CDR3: CASRKAAGPGEQYF
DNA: TGTGCCAGCCGTAAGGCGGCGGGGCCGGGCGAGCAGTACTTC

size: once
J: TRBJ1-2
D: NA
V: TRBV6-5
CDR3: CASSSSRTGRHYGYTF
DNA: TGTGCCAGCAGTTCAAGCCGTACAGGGAGACACTATGGCTACACCTTC

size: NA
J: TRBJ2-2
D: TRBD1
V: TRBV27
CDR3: CASSMGQGQTGELFF
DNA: TGTGCCAGCAGTATGGGACAGGGGCAAACCGGGGAGCTGTTTTTT

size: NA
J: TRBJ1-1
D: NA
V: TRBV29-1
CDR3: CSVGRANTEAFF
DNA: TGCAGCGTTGGGAGGGCGAACACTGAAGCTTTCTTT

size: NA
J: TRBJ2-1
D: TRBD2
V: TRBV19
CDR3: CASSIQRGGYNEQFF
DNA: TGTGCCAGTAGTATTCAGCGGGGGGGGTACAATGAGCAGTTCTTC

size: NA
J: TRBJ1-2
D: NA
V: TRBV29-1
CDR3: CSVVFRSNYGYTF
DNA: TGCAGCGTTGTATTTCGGTCTAACTATGGCTACACCTTC

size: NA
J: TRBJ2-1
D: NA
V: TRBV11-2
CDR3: CASSFAGAGYNEQFF
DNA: TGTGCCAGCAGCTTTGCGGGGGCGGGCTACAATGAGCAGTTCTTC

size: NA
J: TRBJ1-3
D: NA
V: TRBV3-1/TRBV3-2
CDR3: CASSQQGNGNTIYF
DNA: TGTGCCAGCAGCCAACAGGGGAACGGAAACACCATATATTTT

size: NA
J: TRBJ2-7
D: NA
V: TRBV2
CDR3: CASSEKPWSSYEQYF
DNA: TGTGCCAGCAGTGAAAAGCCCTGGAGCTCCTACGAGCAGTACTTC

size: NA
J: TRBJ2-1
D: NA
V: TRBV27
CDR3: CASSLVGARNEQFF
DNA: TGTGCCAGCAGTTTGGTGGGGGCGCGCAATGAGCAGTTCTTC

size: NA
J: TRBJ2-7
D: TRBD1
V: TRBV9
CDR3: CASSVARTGYEQYF
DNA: TGTGCCAGCAGCGTAGCTAGGACAGGCTACGAGCAGTACTTC

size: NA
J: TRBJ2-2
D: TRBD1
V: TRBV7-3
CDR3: CASSPTGGTGELFF
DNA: TGTGCCAGCAGCCCAACAGGGGGCACCGGGGAGCTGTTTTTT

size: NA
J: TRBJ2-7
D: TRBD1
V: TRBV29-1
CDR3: CSARQGSSYEQYF
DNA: TGCAGCGCCCGACAGGGGAGCTCCTACGAGCAGTACTTC

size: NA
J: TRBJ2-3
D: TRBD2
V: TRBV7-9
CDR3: CASAGDASTDTQYF
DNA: TGTGCCAGCGCGGGAGACGCTAGCACAGATACGCAGTATTTT

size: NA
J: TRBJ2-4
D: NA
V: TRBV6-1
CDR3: CASSEGGAKNIQYF
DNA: TGTGCCAGCAGCGAAGGAGGGGCCAAAAACATTCAGTACTTC

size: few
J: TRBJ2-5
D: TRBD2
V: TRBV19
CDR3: CASSIMTSGLTTQYF
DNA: TGTGCCAGTAGTATAATGACTAGCGGACTGACGACCCAGTACTTC

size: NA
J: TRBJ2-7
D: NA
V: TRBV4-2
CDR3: CASSQDSRSEQYF
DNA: TGTGCCAGCAGCCAAGATTCGAGAAGCGAGCAGTACTTC

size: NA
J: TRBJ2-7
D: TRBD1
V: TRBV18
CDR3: CASSWTGAYEQYF
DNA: TGTGCCAGCTCATGGACAGGAGCCTACGAGCAGTACTTC

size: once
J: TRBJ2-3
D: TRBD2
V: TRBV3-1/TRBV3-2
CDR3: CASSQNLAGRGDTQYF
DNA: TGTGCCAGCAGCCAAAACCTAGCGGGAAGGGGAGATACGCAGTATTTT

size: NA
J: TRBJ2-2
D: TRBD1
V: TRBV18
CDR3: CASSADRVRSTGELFF
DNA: TGTGCCAGCTCAGCCGACAGGGTGCGATCAACCGGGGAGCTGTTTTTT

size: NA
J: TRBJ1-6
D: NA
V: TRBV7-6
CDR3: CASSLSPGAYSPLHF
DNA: TGTGCCAGCAGCTTATCTCCAGGGGCATATTCACCCCTCCACTTT

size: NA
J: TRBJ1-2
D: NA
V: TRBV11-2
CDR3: CASSLDFQVVNGYTF
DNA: TGTGCCAGCAGCTTAGATTTTCAGGTGGTGAATGGCTACACCTTC

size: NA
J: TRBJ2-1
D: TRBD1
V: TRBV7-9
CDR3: CASGDSYNEQFF
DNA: TGTGCCAGTGGGGACAGCTACAATGAGCAGTTCTTC

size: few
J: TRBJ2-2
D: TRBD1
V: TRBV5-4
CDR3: CASSTWTGSGELFF
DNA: TGTGCCAGCAGCACTTGGACAGGTTCCGGGGAGCTGTTTTTT

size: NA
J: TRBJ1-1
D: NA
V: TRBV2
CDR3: CASRRTENTEAFF
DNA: TGTGCCAGCAGGCGGACAGAGAACACTGAAGCTTTCTTT

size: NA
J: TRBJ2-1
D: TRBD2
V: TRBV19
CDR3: CASSPFRGLAVLEQFF
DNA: TGTGCCAGTAGCCCCTTCCGGGGACTAGCGGTTCTTGAGCAGTTCTTC

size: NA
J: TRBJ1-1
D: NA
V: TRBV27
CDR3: CASSFWGRDTEAFF
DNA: TGTGCCAGCAGTTTTTGGGGGAGGGACACTGAAGCTTTCTTT

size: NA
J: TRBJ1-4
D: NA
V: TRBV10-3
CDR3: CAISESGLNEKLFF
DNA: TGTGCCATCAGTGAGTCGGGCCTTAATGAAAAACTGTTTTTT